One sample yielded the 25 T cell receptor beta chains listed below, sequenced in a study of PD-1 blockade in classical Hodgkin lymphoma. Every one of the patients relapsed after autologous stem cell transplantation (brentuximab vedotin exposure was variable). Using immunoSEQ multiplex PCR, the repertoire was profiled, and TCRdb retains in-frame clones only, with some absent. The table lists approximately 43,000 clones, approximately 86% of them singletons, with less than 7% in the top ten. Sequenced here: peripheral blood mononuclear cells (PBMCs), sampled before the second cycle of nivolumab. Source of these receptors: a human donor with classical Hodgkin lymphoma.

The CDR3 coding sequence is TGTGCCAGCAGCCTACCCGACACGGCCTATGGCTACACCTTC. Translated: CASSLPDTAYGYTF. The chain combines TRBV7-8 with TRBJ1-2, with D uncertain. The ends were cut back, 5 bases at V and 4 bases at J, with 14 bases in the middle. Germline CDR1 SGHVS, CDR2 FQNEAQ. The CDR3 contains 14 residues.

This chain connects TRBV29-1 to TRBJ2-5, with 15 bases matching TRBD2. Trimming took 6 bases from V and 5 from J; bases not matched to a gene: 7. The germline V gene encodes CDR1 SQVTM and CDR2 ANQGSEA. This CDR3 spans 15 amino acids. Here the CDR3 DNA reads TGCAGCGTCGCCGGGACTAGCGGGAGGAGGGAGACCCAGTACTTC. This codes for CSVAGTSGRRETQYF.

The chain couples TRBV5-4 to TRBJ2-3, with no clear D. CDR1 SGHNT and CDR2 YYREEE come from the germline V gene (reference sequence). The CDR3 length is 13 residues. V gave up 6 bases and J gave up 2 bases, with 10 bases separating them. CDR3 loop: CASTPRDTDTQYF. DNA of the CDR3: TGTGCCAGCACCCCGAGAGACACAGATACGCAGTATTTT.

The CDR3 region is CASSFGPGQGNTGELFF. CDR3 nucleotides: TGTGCCAGCAGTTTTGGGCCGGGACAGGGGAACACCGGGGAGCTGTTTTTT. This sequence joins TRBV28 and TRBJ2-2; 9 positions match TRBD1. The CDR3 is 17 residues long. CDR1 is MDHEN and CDR2 is SYDVKM in the germline V gene. The junction had 6 bases not matched to a gene; V was cut back by 3 bases and J by 1 base.

Here the CDR3 DNA reads TGTGCCAGCAGCGGGGGAGCGGGGAACATTCAGTACTTC. Translation gives CASSGGAGNIQYF. The chain uses TRBV7-2 and TRBJ2-4; 7 nucleotides agree with TRBD2. V trimming: 5 bases; J trimming: 7 bases; junction bases outside the gene matches: 5. The CDR3 consists of 13 residues. Germline V gives CDR1 SGHTA, CDR2 FQGNSA.

The V and J genes are TRBV5-1 and TRBJ2-1, with 10 bases that match TRBD1. The CDR3 is 15 amino acids. Looked up from germline, CDR1 is SGHRS and CDR2 is YFSETQ. Trimming cost V 7 bases and J 2 bases; bases outside gene matches: 6. CDR3 DNA sequence: TGCGCCAGCTTTCGGACAGGGGGAACCTACAATGAGCAGTTCTTC. Protein product: CASFRTGGTYNEQFF.

This sequence joins TRBV19 and TRBJ1-6; D remains unclear. The CDR3 has 15 residues. V lost 5 bases, J lost 7 bases, and 15 bases lay in between. The V gene's germline CDR1 is LNHDA and CDR2 SQIVND (reference sequence). This CDR3 is CASSPRRETNSPLHF. The CDR3 coding sequence is TGTGCCAGTAGTCCCCGGCGGGAGACGAATTCACCCCTCCACTTT.

The count of this clone is one. The sample contains more than one DNA sequence encoding this CDR3. This chain links TRBV11-3 with TRBJ2-7, with D tentatively TRBD2 (6 bases). Germline CDR1 is SGHNT and CDR2 is YENEEA. V lost 6 bases to trimming and J lost 6 bases, with 15 bases between them. The CDR3 covers 13 residues. This CDR3 is CASSLRRGSEQYF. The CDR3 DNA reads as TGTGCCAGCAGTCTCCGGCGGGGTTCCGAGCAGTACTTC. Looking up the rest from reference TRBV11-3 and TRBJ2-7 gives the full variable domain: EAGVVQSPRYKIIEKKQPVAFWCNPISGHNTLYWYLQNLGQGPELLIRYENEEAVDDSQLPKDRFSAERLKGVDSTLKIQPAELGDSAVYLCASSLRRGSEQYFGPGTRLTVT.

In this sample, this clone turned up once. The chain employs TRBV4-1 and TRBJ1-2; 9 nucleotides match TRBD1. This CDR3 is built from 15 residues. J was trimmed by 7 bases and V by 4 bases; bases with no gene match: 10. Germline loops: CDR1 MGHRA, CDR2 YSYEKL. The CDR3 protein is CASSRRSRDRAGYTF. The CDR3 DNA reads TGCGCCAGCAGCCGCCGGAGTAGGGACAGGGCTGGCTACACCTTC.

This rearrangement joins TRBV19 to TRBJ1-1; the D is unclear. Germline CDR1 reads LNHDA; CDR2 reads SQIVND (reference sequence). The CDR3 length is 14 residues. V lost 5 bases and J 14 bases, leaving 24 bases between the germline ends. CDR3 DNA sequence: TGTGCCAGTAGTCCAGACATCTCCCCACGTCTATGGTTCTTT. Its protein product is CASSPDISPRLWFF.

The V call is TRBV11-2, the J call TRBJ1-1, with 7 bases identical to TRBD1. Losses at the gene ends were 1 base for V and 1 base for J; bases not matched to a gene: 6. This CDR3 region has 16 residues. Germline V gene data show CDR1 as SGHAT and CDR2 as FQNNGV. CDR3 bases: TGTGCCAGCAGCTTAGGTACAGGGGTCCGGAACACTGAAGCTTTCTTT. This translates into CASSLGTGVRNTEAFF.

A single count supports this clone. The chain couples TRBV18 to TRBJ2-6, with no clear D. The V end lost 3 bases, the J end lost 0 bases, and 6 bases lay between the germline ends. CDR1 is KGHSH, CDR2 LQKENI, per germline. The CDR3 covers 15 residues. The DNA for the CDR3 is TGTGCCAGCTCACCTCAGAACTCTGGGGCCAACGTCCTGACTTTC. Translated, it gives CASSPQNSGANVLTF.

The chain's CDR3 is CASSLGRLAGGPSTDTQYF. CDR3 bases: TGTGCCAGCAGCTTAGGAAGACTAGCGGGGGGGCCGAGCACAGATACGCAGTATTTT. The chain is built from TRBV7-2 and TRBJ2-3; TRBD2 agrees at 14 bases. V dropped 1 base and J dropped 0; count of bases not matched to a gene: 6. This CDR3 has 19 residues. CDR1 is SGHTA, CDR2 FQGNSA, per germline.

This clone was detected only a few times. This same CDR3 is encoded by further DNA sequences in the sample. The chain links TRBV7-8 to TRBJ1-1, with D perhaps matching TRBD1 (6 bases). CDR3 length equals 15 residues. Germline-derived CDR1 and CDR2 are SGHVS and FQNEAQ. The V gene lost 5 bases and the J gene lost 0 bases, with 13 bases spanning the gap. The CDR3 bases are TGTGCCAGCAGCCTCGGAACAGGGATGAACACTGAAGCTTTCTTT. Residues: CASSLGTGMNTEAFF. Combining the CDR3 with reference TRBV7-8 and TRBJ1-1 gives the whole variable domain GAGVSQSPRYKVAKRGQDVALRCDPISGHVSLFWYQQALGQGPEFLTYFQNEAQLDKSGLPSDRFFAERPEGSVSTLKIQRTQQEDSAVYLCASSLGTGMNTEAFFGQGTRLTVV.

The chain has TRBV9 and TRBJ1-4; 7 bases are shared with TRBD1. Germline V lookup: CDR1 SGDLS, CDR2 YYNGEE. After removal of 4 bases from V and 7 bases from J, the junction contained 10 bases not matched to a gene. This CDR3 has 15 residues. CDR3 nucleotides: TGTGCCAGCAGCCCCTTGACAGGGCGGGTTGAAAAACTGTTTTTT. Its translation: CASSPLTGRVEKLFF.

The chain employs TRBV9 and TRBJ2-1; 13 bases are shared with TRBD2. V shed 2 bases and J 0 bases; nucleotides not matched to a gene: 14. Germline values: CDR1 SGDLS, CDR2 YYNGEE. This CDR3 contains 21 residues. CDR3 residues: CASSVRLTSGRSLNSYNEQFF. The CDR3 DNA reads as TGTGCCAGCAGCGTGCGATTGACTAGCGGGAGGTCTCTTAACTCCTACAATGAGCAGTTCTTC.

The CDR3, as DNA: TGTGCCAGTAGTACCGGAATGTATGGCTACACCTTC. Residues: CASSTGMYGYTF. The chain uses TRBV19 and TRBJ1-2; D gene uncertain. Germline V lookup: CDR1 LNHDA, CDR2 SQIVND (reference sequence). Trimming cost V 4 bases and J 5 bases, with 8 bases left between them. The CDR3 loop spans 12 amino acids.

The chain has TRBV2 and TRBJ2-3; D assignment may be TRBD1 or TRBD2 (5 bases each). This CDR3 region has 15 residues. The V end was cut by 3 bases, the J end by 4 bases, with 14 bases between. Germline V gene lookup returns CDR1 SNHLY and CDR2 FYNNEI. The CDR3 here is CASSDQSGRADTQYF. In nucleotides, the CDR3 is TGTGCCAGCAGTGACCAGTCGGGGCGGGCAGATACGCAGTATTTT. Together with reference TRBV2 and TRBJ2-3, the CDR3 gives the full variable domain: EPEVTQTPSHQVTQMGQEVILRCVPISNHLYFYWYRQILGQKVEFLVSFYNNEISEKSEIFDDQFSVERPDGSNFTLKIRSTKLEDSAMYFCASSDQSGRADTQYFGPGTRLTVL.

J is TRBJ1-3 and V is TRBV18; TRBD1 matches 7 bases. CDR3 length: 15 amino acids. Losses at the gene ends were 4 bases for V and 4 bases for J; bases not matched to a gene: 7. Per the germline V gene, CDR1 is KGHSH and CDR2 is LQKENI. CDR3 region: CASSLKGAPGNTIYF. CDR3 nucleotide sequence: TGTGCCAGCTCACTTAAGGGGGCCCCCGGAAACACCATATATTTT.

This clone was seen only a few times. This rearrangement joins TRBV28 to TRBJ2-1; 8 nucleotides line up with TRBD1. V gave up 4 bases and J gave up 1 base; unmatched junction bases: 9. The CDR3 runs to 17 residues. Per germline, CDR1 MDHEN and CDR2 SYDVKM. The CDR3 loop reads CASSSRTGLGSYNEQFF. Here the CDR3 DNA reads TGTGCCAGCAGTTCCCGGACAGGGCTTGGGTCCTACAATGAGCAGTTCTTC.

This rearrangement joins TRBV5-1 to TRBJ2-2; D is uncertain. The germline V gene has CDR1 SGHRS and CDR2 YFSETQ. The CDR3 covers 17 residues. V was shortened by 4 bases and J by 5 bases, with 21 bases between the two germline ends. The DNA of the CDR3 is TGCGCCAGCAGCATGGCTGGTCCCCCCGTGGGGACCGGGGAGCTGTTTTTT. It specifies CASSMAGPPVGTGELFF.

The chain employs TRBV28 and TRBJ2-3; unclear D gene. V was pared by 5 bases and J by 2 bases, with 14 bases between. The CDR3 runs 15 residues. Germline-derived CDR1 and CDR2 are MDHEN and SYDVKM. The CDR3 reads CASSTTLEPTDTQYF. CDR3 nucleotides: TGTGCCAGCAGTACGACCCTGGAGCCCACAGATACGCAGTATTTT.

This sequence joins TRBV7-3 and TRBJ2-5, with 9 bases aligning to TRBD1. V lost 2 bases, J lost 4 bases, and 5 bases stayed unmatched. Germline CDR1 SGHTA, CDR2 FQGTGA. CDR3 length equals 15 residues. CDR3 sequence reads: CASSLAGTGLETQYF. CDR3 nucleotides: TGTGCCAGCAGCTTAGCCGGGACAGGGTTAGAGACCCAGTACTTC.

V and J are TRBV7-6 and TRBJ2-1; D not certain. From germline, CDR1 is SGHVS and CDR2 FNYEAQ. The CDR3 sequence is 13 residues long. V shed 5 bases and J shed 4 bases, with 9 bases lying between them. For the CDR3, the DNA is TGTGCCAGCAGCACCCCCGAGTACAATGAGCAGTTCTTC. Translating it yields CASSTPEYNEQFF.

CDR3 in DNA: TGTGCCAGCAGCTTGAGGACAAACACAGATACGCAGTATTTT. Amino acids: CASSLRTNTDTQYF. This chain uses TRBV13 with TRBJ2-3, with D maybe TRBD1 (5 bases). This CDR3 region has 14 residues. The germline V gene encodes CDR1 PRHDT and CDR2 FYEKMQ (reference sequence). The V end was cut by 3 bases, the J end by 2 bases, with 9 bases between.